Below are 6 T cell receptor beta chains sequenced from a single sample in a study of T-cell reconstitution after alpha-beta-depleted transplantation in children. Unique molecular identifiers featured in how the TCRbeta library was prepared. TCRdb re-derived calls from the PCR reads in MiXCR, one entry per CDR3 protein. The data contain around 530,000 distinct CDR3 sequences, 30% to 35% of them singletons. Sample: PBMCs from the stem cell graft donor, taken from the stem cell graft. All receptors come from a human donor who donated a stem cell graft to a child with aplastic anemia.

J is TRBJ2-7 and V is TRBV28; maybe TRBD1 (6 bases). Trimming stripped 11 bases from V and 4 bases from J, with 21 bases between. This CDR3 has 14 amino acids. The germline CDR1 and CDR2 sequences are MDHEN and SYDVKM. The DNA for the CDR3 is TGTGCCGGGGCGGGCCAGACAGGAAAGTACGAGCAGTACTTC. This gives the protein CAGAGQTGKYEQYF. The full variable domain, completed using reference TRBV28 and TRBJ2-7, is DVKVTQSSRYLVKRTGEKVFLECVQDMDHENMFWYRQDPGLGLRLIYFSYDVKMKEKGDIPEGYSVSREKKERFSLILESASTNQTSMYLCAGAGQTGKYEQYFGPGTRLTVT.

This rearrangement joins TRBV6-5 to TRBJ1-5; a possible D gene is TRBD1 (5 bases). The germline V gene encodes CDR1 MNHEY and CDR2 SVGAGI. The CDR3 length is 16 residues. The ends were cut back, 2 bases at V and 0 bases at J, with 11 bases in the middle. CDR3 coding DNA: TGTGCCAGCAGTTACGGGACTGGGTATAGCAATCAGCCCCAGCATTTT. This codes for CASSYGTGYSNQPQHF.

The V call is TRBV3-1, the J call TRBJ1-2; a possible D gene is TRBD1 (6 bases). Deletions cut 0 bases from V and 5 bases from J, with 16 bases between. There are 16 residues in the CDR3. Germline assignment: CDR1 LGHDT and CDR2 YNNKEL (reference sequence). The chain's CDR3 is CASSQDHRVMGYGYTF. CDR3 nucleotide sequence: TGTGCCAGCAGCCAAGATCACAGGGTTATGGGGTATGGCTACACCTTC.

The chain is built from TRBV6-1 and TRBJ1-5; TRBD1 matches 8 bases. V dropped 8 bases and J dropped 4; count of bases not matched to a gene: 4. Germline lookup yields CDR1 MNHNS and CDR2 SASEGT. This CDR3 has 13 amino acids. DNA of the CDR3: TGTGCCAGCTGGGACAGGTTGAATCAGCCCCAGCATTTT. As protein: CASWDRLNQPQHF.

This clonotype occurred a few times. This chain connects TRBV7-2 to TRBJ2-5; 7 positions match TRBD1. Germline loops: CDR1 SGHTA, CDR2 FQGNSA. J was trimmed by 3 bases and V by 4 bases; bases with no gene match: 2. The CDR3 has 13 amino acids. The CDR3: CASSSDREETQYF. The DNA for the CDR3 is TGTGCCAGCAGCTCCGACAGGGAAGAGACCCAGTACTTC.

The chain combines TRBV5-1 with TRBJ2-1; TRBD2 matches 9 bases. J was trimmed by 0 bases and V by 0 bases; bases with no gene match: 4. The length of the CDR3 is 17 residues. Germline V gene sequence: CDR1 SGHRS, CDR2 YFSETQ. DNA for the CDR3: TGCGCCAGCAGCTTGGTGCCTAGCGGGATCTCCTACAATGAGCAGTTCTTC. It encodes CASSLVPSGISYNEQFF.